The entry below describes one T cell receptor (beta chain). This record belongs to a study of blood T cell repertoires in COVID-19. Study information: Nucleic acid was either cDNA or gDNA, and it came from T cells, B-cell-depleted T cells, or PBMCs.

The CDR3 consists of 15 residues. Trimming took 2 bases from V and 0 from J, leaving 7 bases between them. Looked up from germline, CDR1 is LNHDA and CDR2 is SQIVND (reference sequence). This table comes from immunoSEQ multiplex PCR, and its TCRdb copy is limited to in-frame clones, with some not included. The sample comprises over 120,000 clones, nearly 85% of which are singletons, and roughly two fifths rests with the top ten. The receptor was isolated from a human donor in a cohort sampled during active COVID-19. Sample: peripheral blood. The chain carries TRBV19 and TRBJ2-2; D perhaps matches TRBD2 (5 bases). This chain's CDR3 is CASSILATNTGELFF. In DNA, the CDR3 is TGTGCCAGTAGTATACTAGCCACGAACACCGGGGAGCTGTTTTTT. Looking up the rest from reference TRBV19 and TRBJ2-2 gives the full variable domain: DGGITQSPKYLFRKEGQNVTLSCEQNLNHDAMYWYRQDPGQGLRLIYYSQIVNDFQKGDIAEGYSVSREKKESFPLTVTSAQKNPTAFYLCASSILATNTGELFFGEGSRLTVL.